The entry that follows covers one T cell receptor beta chain sequence. Its antigen remains unidentified. The data belong to a study of human CD8 memory T cell subsets. Generation of TCR beta libraries used UMI-labeled 5' RACE. From the 5' RACE reads, TCRdb lists one entry per CDR3 protein and no DNA. The table gives roughly 3,700 distinct CDR3 sequences; the top ten clones make up approximately 31% of it. Total CD8+ T cells underwent enrichment via negative magnetic separation. The CDR3 is made up of 15 amino acids. Germline V gives CDR1 MNHNS, CDR2 SASEGT. Study-wide results and limits: Only minimal overlap was seen between the stem-like memory and the precursor exhausted T cell repertoires.

Sequencing was done on a sample of CD8+ effector memory T cells (TEM) sorted from PBMCs. The subset: effector memory CD8 T cells, CCR7- CD45RO+ CD95+. The chain uses TRBV6-1 and TRBJ1-5; the D call from TCRdb, TRBD1, cannot be confirmed without DNA. The sequence was collected from a human donor in good health. The CDR3 loop reads CASSDPDGSNQPQHF.